The next 18 T cell receptor beta chains were all read from a single sample in a study of cytomegalovirus exposure and HLA in healthy donors. Primers for the PCR totalled 60 Vbeta and 13 Jbeta. Sequencing used immunoSEQ multiplex PCR; TCRdb keeps in-frame clones, though not all of them. The sample lists about 200,000 clones, around four fifths occurring once. Sample: PBMCs. The receptors were gathered from a woman between 45 and 60 years old in good health and CMV-seropositive.

The V gene is TRBV29-1, the J gene TRBJ2-3; D not resolved. Trimming pared 4 bases from V and 0 bases from J, leaving 5 bases between. CDR1 and CDR2 (germline): SQVTM, ANQGSEA. This CDR3 region has 12 residues. The CDR3 is CSVVPSTDTQYF. CDR3 DNA: TGCAGCGTTGTTCCAAGCACAGATACGCAGTATTTT.

This clone was seen a single time. This chain links TRBV10-2 with TRBJ1-2, with TRBD1 identical over 8 bases. The CDR3 has 15 residues. Trimming took 0 bases from V and 5 from J; bases not matched to a gene: 5. Germline V gene lookup returns CDR1 WSHSY and CDR2 SAAADI. The CDR3 DNA sequence: TGCGCCAGCAGTGAGTCGGGGACAGGTCGGTATGGCTACACCTTC. This codes for CASSESGTGRYGYTF.

The chain has TRBV29-1 and TRBJ2-5; 8 bases match TRBD2. The CDR3 length is 12 residues. V was clipped by 6 bases and J by 11 bases; unmatched bases: 11. The germline gives CDR1 SQVTM, CDR2 ANQGSEA. The CDR3 DNA follows: TGCAGCGTGTCCTCGGGGGGGGCTGGGCAGTACTTC. Protein sequence: CSVSSGGAGQYF.

This sequence joins TRBV14 and TRBJ2-3; weak D call: TRBD1 (5 bases). The CDR3 has 14 amino acids. CDR1 is SGHDN, CDR2 FVKESK, per germline. V shed 5 bases and J shed 2 bases, with 11 bases lying between them. The chain's CDR3 is CASSSTANTDTQYF. CDR3 DNA sequence: TGTGCCAGCAGCTCGACAGCGAACACAGATACGCAGTATTTT.

This clone was found a few times. The gene calls are TRBV6-1 and TRBJ1-2; D gene ambiguous. V gave up 1 base and J gave up 4 bases, with 13 bases separating them. In germline, CDR1 is MNHNS, CDR2 SASEGT. The CDR3 loop spans 15 amino acids. The DNA for the CDR3 is TGTGCCAGCAGTGAAGTGGCTGGAGGCTTCTATGGCTACACCTTC. Translated: CASSEVAGGFYGYTF.

The genes are TRBV10-1 and TRBJ1-4; D unresolved. Germline-derived CDR1 and CDR2 are WNHNN and SYGVQD (reference sequence). This CDR3 is built from 13 residues. V was cut by 3 bases and J by 8 bases, with 10 bases left in between. Here the CDR3 DNA reads TGCGCCAGCAGTGATTCGGGAACGGAAAAACTGTTTTTT. It codes for CASSDSGTEKLFF.

The chain uses TRBV7-9 and TRBJ1-5; D perhaps matches TRBD1 (5 bases). The CDR3 runs 14 residues. Germline V gene lookup returns CDR1 SEHNR and CDR2 FQNEAQ (reference sequence). Between the trimmed V and J ends, which lost 0 bases and 4 bases, there was a span of 7 bases. The CDR3 nucleotides read TGTGCCAGCAGCTTAGCGGGGGGGAATCAGCCCCAGCATTTT. It is translated as CASSLAGGNQPQHF.

This chain connects TRBV6-6 to TRBJ2-3, with D perhaps matching TRBD2 (6 bases). CDR1 is MNHNY and CDR2 is SVGAGI in the germline V gene (reference sequence). Trimming took 4 bases from V and 1 from J, leaving 15 bases between them. This CDR3 has 16 residues. This CDR3 reads CASSSGPGGGTDTQYF. In DNA form, the CDR3 reads TGTGCCAGCAGTTCTGGGCCCGGCGGGGGCACAGATACGCAGTATTTT.

This clone appeared once. The V gene is TRBV5-4, the J gene TRBJ2-5; D is uncertain. The germline V gene has CDR1 SGHNT and CDR2 YYREEE (reference sequence). CDR3 size: 14 residues. Trimming took 0 bases from V and 1 from J, leaving 7 bases between them. In nucleotides, the CDR3 is TGTGCCAGCAGCTTGGGTATAGTCCAAGAGACCCAGTACTTC. It specifies CASSLGIVQETQYF.

V and J are TRBV11-3 and TRBJ2-1; the D is unclear. The germline gives CDR1 SGHNT, CDR2 YENEEA. Trimming left V 2 bases short and J 8 bases short, with 10 bases between. CDR3 length: 13 amino acids. Written as DNA, the CDR3 is TGTGCCAGCAGCTTATGGGCTAACCATGAGCAGTTCTTC. As protein: CASSLWANHEQFF.

The chain couples TRBV4-3 to TRBJ1-4; 8 bases line up with TRBD1. V lost 1 base, J lost 6 bases, and 10 bases stayed unmatched. CDR3 size: 17 residues. Per the germline V gene, CDR1 is LGHNA and CDR2 is YSLEER. CDR3 protein: CASSQGEAGGWDEKLFF. The CDR3 nucleotides are TGCGCCAGCAGCCAAGGGGAGGCAGGGGGCTGGGATGAAAAACTGTTTTTT.

This rearrangement joins TRBV5-1 to TRBJ1-6; 7 bases line up with TRBD1. This CDR3 contains 14 residues. The germline gives CDR1 SGHRS, CDR2 YFSETQ. V lost 4 bases and J lost 5; bases outside the gene matches: 3. Here the CDR3 DNA reads TGCGCCAGCAGCCCCGGGACAGATAATTCACCCCTCCACTTT. This sequence encodes CASSPGTDNSPLHF.

The chain combines TRBV11-2 with TRBJ2-1; the match to TRBD1 covers 9 bases. The V and J ends lost 6 bases and 6 bases, in that order; junction bases with no gene match: 6. CDR1 SGHAT and CDR2 FQNNGV come from the germline V gene. CDR3 size: 14 residues. The CDR3 loop is CASSYEDRGNEQFF. The CDR3 DNA reads as TGTGCCAGCAGTTATGAGGACAGGGGCAATGAGCAGTTCTTC.

This clone was counted a few times. The chain is built from TRBV5-4 and TRBJ1-1; 8 bases are shared with TRBD1. The germline gives CDR1 SGHNT, CDR2 YYREEE (reference sequence). The V and J ends lost 3 bases and 5 bases, in that order; junction bases with no gene match: 15. The CDR3 has 17 residues. The DNA for the CDR3 is TGTGCCAGCAGCTCACCCACGGCAGGGGGCGGGTGGACTGAAGCTTTCTTT. Translating it yields CASSSPTAGGGWTEAFF.

The chain employs TRBV28 and TRBJ2-3; D might be TRBD2 (6 bases). Germline loops: CDR1 MDHEN, CDR2 SYDVKM. The CDR3 runs 13 residues. V lost 6 bases, J lost 2 bases, and 9 bases lay in between. CDR3 nucleotide sequence: TGTGCCAGCAGCGCTAGCGTCACAGATACGCAGTATTTT. As protein: CASSASVTDTQYF.

This chain uses TRBV18 with TRBJ1-5; no definite D call. Looked up from germline, CDR1 is KGHSH and CDR2 is LQKENI. This CDR3 spans 13 amino acids. Trimming left V 3 bases short and J 7 bases short, with 10 bases between. This CDR3 is CASSPGGNQPQHF. The CDR3 DNA follows: TGTGCCAGCTCACCGGGAGGGAACCAGCCCCAGCATTTT.

CDR3 sequence (DNA): TGCGCCAGCAGCTTGGGAGGGGGCGAAGCTGAAAAACTGTTTTTT. This encodes CASSLGGGEAEKLFF. This rearrangement joins TRBV5-1 to TRBJ1-4; 7 bases align to TRBD1. In germline, CDR1 is SGHRS, CDR2 YFSETQ. The CDR3 runs to 15 residues. V lost 0 bases, J lost 7 bases, and 6 bases stayed unmatched.

V usage is TRBV6-4 and J usage is TRBJ1-6; 10 bases are shared with TRBD1. Germline CDR1 is MRHNA and CDR2 is SNTAGT. CDR3 length equals 15 residues. Losses at the gene ends were 5 bases for V and 6 bases for J; bases not matched to a gene: 4. The CDR3 is CASSSRDRGNSPLHF. For the CDR3, the DNA is TGTGCCAGCAGTTCACGGGACAGGGGTAATTCACCCCTCCACTTT.